A selection of T cell receptor beta chains follows, all from one sample in a study of regulatory T cells in long-lasting Graves disease. One entry per CDR3 protein results from TCRdb running MiXCR on the multiplex PCR reads. The sample holds about 430,000 distinct CDR3 sequences, roughly 15% seen once. Separately, the same data were catalogued under a study of T cells in Graves' hyperthyroidism and ophthalmopathy.

Sequencing used peripheral blood mononuclear cells (PBMCs), obtained at new diagnosis, from a patient treated with antithyroid drugs. Every receptor here comes from a woman in her thirties or forties with Graves disease. Each CDR3 is given with its conserved first and last residue. The D gene is left open where the match is weak. The size of a clone is reported for some rows only, either as once, few or many, or as a class for expanded clones.

cdr3_aa cdr3_nt d_call v_call clone_size j_call
CASIQSGSYNEQFF TGTGCCAGCATTCAGAGCGGGAGCTACAATGAGCAGTTCTTC TRBD2 TRBV12-3/TRBV12-4 few TRBJ2-1
CASSYSGTGFGNQPQHF TGTGCCAGCAGTTACTCCGGGACAGGTTTCGGCAATCAGCCCCAGCATTTT TRBD1 TRBV6-2/TRBV6-3 few TRBJ1-5
CATSRGGYEQYF TGTGCCACCAGCAGGGGTGGCTACGAGCAGTACTTC NA TRBV24-1 many TRBJ2-7
CASSSGPSDEQYF TGTGCCAGCAGCTCGGGACCGTCGGACGAGCAGTACTTC NA TRBV5-4 many TRBJ2-7
CASSVLLASGYIQYF TGTGCCAGCAGTGTTTTACTAGCAAGCGGGTACATTCAGTACTTC NA TRBV2 many TRBJ2-4
CASSSLTTGFGNTIYF TGTGCCAGCAGCTCGCTTACGACAGGCTTTGGAAACACCATATATTTT NA TRBV3-1 NA TRBJ1-3
CASSERTSGRPYNEQFF TGTGCCAGCAGTGAGAGGACTAGCGGGAGGCCCTACAATGAGCAGTTCTTC TRBD2 TRBV25-1 NA TRBJ2-1
CASSYSNRLRVVGRGDTQYF TGTGCCAGCAGTTACTCGAACCGTTTGAGAGTTGTGGGAAGGGGAGATACGCAGTATTTT NA TRBV6-2/TRBV6-3 NA TRBJ2-3
CASSREGPSYNEQFF TGTGCCAGCAGCCGCGAGGGGCCCTCCTACAATGAGCAGTTCTTC NA TRBV7-9 many TRBJ2-1
CASSAGWRYNEQFF TGTGCCAGCAGCGCCGGGTGGCGTTACAATGAGCAGTTCTTC NA TRBV9 few TRBJ2-1
CASSLSPSGMYNEQFF TGTGCCAGCAGTTTAAGCCCTAGCGGGATGTACAATGAGCAGTTCTTC TRBD2 TRBV27 many TRBJ2-1
CSATDGGNTIYF TGCAGTGCGACGGATGGGGGAAACACCATATATTTT NA TRBV20-1 many TRBJ1-3
CASSLPGRNTDTQYF TGTGCCAGCAGTTTACCCGGACGGAACACAGATACGCAGTATTTT NA TRBV28 NA TRBJ2-3
CASSHGGIGGGYTF TGTGCCAGCAGCCATGGCGGGATAGGGGGTGGCTACACCTTC NA TRBV3-1 few TRBJ1-2
CAWSVLGGGNQPQHF TGTGCCTGGAGTGTGCTAGGGGGAGGCAATCAGCCCCAGCATTTT NA TRBV30 NA TRBJ1-5
CATSSWGGETQYF TGTGCCACCAGCTCCTGGGGCGGGGAGACCCAGTACTTC NA TRBV15 NA TRBJ2-5
CASGPGLAAYEQYF TGTGCCAGCGGACCGGGACTAGCGGCATACGAGCAGTACTTC TRBD2 TRBV7-9 NA TRBJ2-7
CASSLELRDNEQFF TGTGCCAGCAGTTTAGAACTCCGAGACAATGAGCAGTTCTTC NA TRBV12-3/TRBV12-4 NA TRBJ2-1
CASSRGEFGYTF TGTGCCAGCAGTCGTGGGGAATTCGGCTACACCTTC NA TRBV28 many TRBJ1-2
CASSYSGLFSTDTQYF TGTGCCAGCAGCTACTCCGGACTTTTTAGCACAGATACGCAGTATTTT NA TRBV11-2 NA TRBJ2-3
CASTDLAEGGNEQFF TGTGCCAGCACCGACCTAGCGGAGGGGGGTAATGAGCAGTTCTTC NA TRBV6-1 few TRBJ2-1
CASSRSGTDPQETQYF TGCGCCAGCAGCCGGTCTGGCACCGACCCTCAAGAGACCCAGTACTTC NA TRBV4-1 few TRBJ2-5
CASRGASTGGLYEQYF TGTGCCAGCCGCGGCGCCTCGACAGGGGGTCTCTACGAGCAGTACTTC TRBD1 TRBV2 many TRBJ2-7
CASRMGAYTEAFF TGTGCCAGCAGAATGGGGGCGTACACTGAAGCTTTCTTT NA TRBV5-6 NA TRBJ1-1
CASSLEVQPNEKLFF TGTGCCAGCAGCTTAGAGGTCCAACCCAATGAAAAACTGTTTTTT NA TRBV7-9 few TRBJ1-4
CSVGLQQETQYF TGCAGCGTTGGATTACAGCAAGAGACCCAGTACTTC NA TRBV29-1 many TRBJ2-5
CASSPGARTGVTQYF TGTGCCAGTAGCCCAGGAGCCCGGACTGGAGTTACGCAGTATTTT NA TRBV19 few TRBJ2-3
CAWSVNYGYTF TGTGCCTGGAGTGTAAACTATGGCTACACCTTC NA TRBV30 many TRBJ1-2
CASSQTTNQAFF TGTGCCAGCAGCCAAACAACAAATCAAGCTTTCTTT NA TRBV2 many TRBJ1-1
CASSYDPGNTEAFF TGTGCCAGCAGCTATGACCCGGGGAACACTGAAGCTTTCTTT NA TRBV11-2 many TRBJ1-1
CASRSRSGSNYGYTF TGTGCCAGCAGAAGTCGTAGCGGATCTAACTATGGCTACACCTTC NA TRBV2 NA TRBJ1-2
CATSPAYNSYEQYF TGTGCCACCAGTCCCGCTTACAACTCGTACGAGCAGTACTTC NA TRBV24-1 NA TRBJ2-7
CASSLAMGAPNTGELFF TGTGCCAGCAGCTTGGCCATGGGGGCGCCGAACACCGGGGAGCTGTTTTTT NA TRBV5-5 many TRBJ2-2
CASSDTSGMGETQYF TGTGCCAGCTCCGATACTAGCGGGATGGGAGAGACCCAGTACTTC TRBD2 TRBV18 few TRBJ2-5
CASSLKDGTYEQYF TGTGCCAGCAGCTTAAAGGACGGCACCTACGAGCAGTACTTC NA TRBV5-4 NA TRBJ2-7
CASSYSTLGLASGRVYEQYF TGTGCCAGCAGTTACTCGACATTGGGCCTAGCGTCCGGGAGGGTCTACGAGCAGTACTTC TRBD2 TRBV6-2/TRBV6-3 many TRBJ2-7
CATSRVGEIYEQYF TGTGCCACCAGCAGAGTAGGTGAAATCTACGAGCAGTACTTC NA TRBV15 many TRBJ2-7
CASSIDGTGYGVYNEQFF TGTGCCAGTAGTATAGATGGGACAGGGTACGGGGTTTACAATGAGCAGTTCTTC TRBD1 TRBV19 many TRBJ2-1
CASITASGQSYNEQFF TGTGCCAGCATCACCGCTAGCGGACAAAGCTACAATGAGCAGTTCTTC TRBD2 TRBV6-2/TRBV6-3 NA TRBJ2-1
CASSEEVQGTNEKLFF TGTGCCAGCAGTGAAGAGGTGCAGGGAACCAATGAAAAACTGTTTTTT NA TRBV2 few TRBJ1-4
CASSVGLAGTDTQYF TGTGCCAGCAGCGTAGGGCTAGCGGGAACAGATACGCAGTATTTT TRBD2 TRBV9 few TRBJ2-3
CASSQGQNTGELFF TGTGCCAGCTCCCAGGGCCAGAACACCGGGGAGCTGTTTTTT NA TRBV2 many TRBJ2-2
CASSSGQGRRNSPLHF TGTGCCAGCAGCTCAGGCCAGGGACGGAGGAATTCACCCCTCCACTTT NA TRBV11-2 many TRBJ1-6
CASGDLAGELFF TGTGCCAGCGGTGACCTTGCCGGGGAGCTGTTTTTT NA TRBV12-3/TRBV12-4 few TRBJ2-2
CASSRGQETYEQYF TGTGCCAGCTCAAGGGGACAGGAAACCTACGAGCAGTACTTC TRBD1 TRBV18 many TRBJ2-7
CASTLYPGNHEKLFF TGTGCCAGCACCTTGTATCCGGGGAATCATGAAAAACTGTTTTTT NA TRBV7-6 few TRBJ1-4
CSVEGHSGPYNEQFF TGCAGCGTTGAAGGGCACAGCGGCCCTTACAATGAGCAGTTCTTC NA TRBV29-1 many TRBJ2-1
CASSTLAGGETQYF TGTGCCAGCAGTACACTAGCGGGAGGGGAGACCCAGTACTTC TRBD2 TRBV12-3/TRBV12-4 few TRBJ2-5
CASSLVAASSYEQYF TGTGCCAGCAGTTTAGTAGCGGCTAGCTCCTACGAGCAGTACTTC NA TRBV28 NA TRBJ2-7
CASSLDPGPQHF TGTGCCAGCAGCTTAGATCCCGGGCCCCAGCATTTT NA TRBV11-2 many TRBJ1-5
CASSPGTSHYNEQFF TGTGCCAGTAGTCCAGGGACTAGCCATTACAATGAGCAGTTCTTC TRBD2 TRBV19 few TRBJ2-1
CASSQEPTGLNTEAFF TGTGCCAGCAGCCAAGAGCCGACAGGGCTGAACACTGAAGCTTTCTTT TRBD1 TRBV3-1 many TRBJ1-1
CASSIGGLAGADTQYF TGTGCCAGCAGTATAGGGGGACTAGCGGGAGCAGATACGCAGTATTTT TRBD2 TRBV6-2/TRBV6-3 few TRBJ2-3
CASSFYNQETQYF TGTGCCAGCAGCTTTTACAACCAAGAGACCCAGTACTTC NA TRBV13 few TRBJ2-5
CATSDFRVGGLNEQFF TGTGCCACCAGTGATTTTAGGGTGGGCGGCCTCAATGAGCAGTTCTTC NA TRBV24-1 NA TRBJ2-1
CASSAGVTREQFF TGCGCCAGCAGTGCGGGGGTTACGAGGGAGCAGTTCTTC TRBD2 TRBV28 many TRBJ2-1
CASSSKQGRETQYF TGTGCCAGCAGCTCCAAACAGGGCCGCGAGACCCAGTACTTC NA TRBV11-3 few TRBJ2-5
CASNNRDVGNSPLHF TGTGCCAGTAACAACCGGGACGTGGGTAATTCACCCCTCCACTTT NA TRBV19 many TRBJ1-6